The source of this TCR beta chain is a study of CD8 T cells in Susac syndrome. Whole-study context: Clinically active disease was present in six of the sequenced Susac syndrome patients. Eight of these patients were in remission. At the time of blood draw, patients with Susac syndrome were therapy-naive, receiving corticosteroids, or receiving intravenous immunoglobulin alone.

Negative isolation yielded the CD8+ and CD4+ T cells, while FACS enriched the TEMRA cells. Random hexamers primed reverse transcription of roughly 0.5 to 1 ug RNA. From the immunoSEQ multiplex PCR reads, TCRdb called clonotypes with MiXCR, one entry per CDR3 protein. The repertoire holds hundreds of thousands of distinct CDR3 sequences, with about 95% as singletons. The CDR3 sequence is 15 residues long. V lost 4 bases, J lost 0 bases, and 12 bases lay in between. Per germline, CDR1 KGHSH and CDR2 LQKENI. Comments on this clonotype: Antigen: not known.

General study points: Clonal expansion was absent from the CD4+ T cell repertoires in Susac syndrome.

The specimen was CD4+ T cells from PBMCs. J is TRBJ1-1 and V is TRBV18; D unresolved. This sequence originates from a human donor with Susac syndrome. The CDR3: CASSLSGLMNTEAFF. CDR3 sequence (DNA): TGTGCCAGCTCACTTTCAGGTCTCATGAACACTGAAGCTTTCTTT.